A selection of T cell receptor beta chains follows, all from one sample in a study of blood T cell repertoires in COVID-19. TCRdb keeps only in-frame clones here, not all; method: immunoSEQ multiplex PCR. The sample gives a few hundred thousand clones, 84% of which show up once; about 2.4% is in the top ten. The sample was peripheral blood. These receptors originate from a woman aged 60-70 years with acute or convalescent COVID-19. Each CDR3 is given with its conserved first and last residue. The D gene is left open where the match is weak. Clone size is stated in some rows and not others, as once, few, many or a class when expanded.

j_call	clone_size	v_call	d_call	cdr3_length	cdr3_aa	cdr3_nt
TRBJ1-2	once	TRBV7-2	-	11	CATGDYYGYTF	TGTGCCACAGGCGATTACTATGGCTACACCTTC
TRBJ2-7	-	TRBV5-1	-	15	CASSLVQATGTEQYF	TGCGCCAGCAGCTTGGTCCAGGCCACAGGGACCGAGCAGTACTTC
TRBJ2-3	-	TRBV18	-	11	CASSQTDTQYF	TGTGCCAGCTCTCAGACAGATACGCAGTATTTT
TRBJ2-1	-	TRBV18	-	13	CASSLQGSNEQFF	TGTGCCAGCTCCCTACAGGGTTCCAATGAGCAGTTCTTC
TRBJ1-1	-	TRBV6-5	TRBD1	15	CASSSQGQGNTEAFF	TGTGCCAGCAGTTCACAGGGGCAAGGCAACACTGAAGCTTTCTTT
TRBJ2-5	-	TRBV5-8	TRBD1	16	CASSLGTGGIGETQYF	TGTGCCAGCAGCTTAGGGACAGGGGGTATAGGAGAGACCCAGTACTTC
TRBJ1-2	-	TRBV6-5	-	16	CASSYQGAVTANGYTF	TGTGCCAGCAGTTACCAGGGTGCAGTTACCGCTAATGGCTACACCTTC
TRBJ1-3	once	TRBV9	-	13	CASSANSGNTIYF	TGTGCCAGCAGCGCAAACTCTGGAAACACCATATATTTT
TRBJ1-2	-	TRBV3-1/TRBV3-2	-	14	CASSHRGGGAGYTF	TGTGCCAGCAGCCACCGAGGCGGGGGCGCCGGCTACACCTTC
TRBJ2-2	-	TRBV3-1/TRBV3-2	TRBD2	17	CASSQGGLAGNTGELFF	TGTGCCAGCAGCCAAGGGGGACTAGCGGGGAACACCGGGGAGCTGTTTTTT
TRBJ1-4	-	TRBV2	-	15	CASSLGATGIEKLFF	TGTGCCAGCAGCCTCGGGGCCACAGGGATTGAAAAACTGTTTTTT
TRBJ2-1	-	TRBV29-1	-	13	CSVPSSSYNEQFF	TGCAGCGTCCCAAGTAGCTCCTACAATGAGCAGTTCTTC
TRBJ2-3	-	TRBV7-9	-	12	CASSLSTDTQYF	TGTGCCAGCAGCCTTAGCACAGATACGCAGTATTTT
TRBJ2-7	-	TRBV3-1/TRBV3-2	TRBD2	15	CASSQASGGLYEQYF	TGTGCCAGCAGCCAAGCTAGCGGGGGACTTTACGAGCAGTACTTC
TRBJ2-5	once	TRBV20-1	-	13	CSASGLNQETQYF	TGCAGTGCTAGTGGGCTCAACCAAGAGACTCAGTACTTC
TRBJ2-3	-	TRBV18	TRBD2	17	CASSPPPAGGRGDTQYF	TGTGCCAGCTCACCACCCCCAGCGGGGGGCCGGGGAGATACGCAGTATTTT
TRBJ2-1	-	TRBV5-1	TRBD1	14	CASSPGTGHHEQFF	TGCGCCAGCAGCCCCGGGACAGGGCATCATGAGCAGTTCTTC
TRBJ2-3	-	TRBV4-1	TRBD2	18	CASSQDALLAGGPDTQYF	TGCGCCAGCAGCCAAGATGCTCTTTTAGCGGGGGGGCCAGATACGCAGTATTTT
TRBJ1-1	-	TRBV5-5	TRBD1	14	CASSFGTGYAEAFF	TGTGCCAGCAGCTTTGGGACAGGGTATGCTGAAGCTTTCTTT
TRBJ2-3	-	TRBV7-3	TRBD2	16	CASSPQTSGGADTQYF	TGTGCCAGCAGCCCGCAGACTAGCGGGGGGGCAGATACGCAGTATTTT
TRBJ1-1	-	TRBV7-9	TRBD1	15	CASSLGTGGNTEAFF	TGTGCCAGCAGCTTAGGGACAGGGGGGAACACTGAAGCTTTCTTT
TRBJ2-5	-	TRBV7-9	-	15	CASSLPRGLQETQYF	TGTGCCAGCAGCTTACCCAGGGGCCTGCAAGAGACCCAGTACTTC
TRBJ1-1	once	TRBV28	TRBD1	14	CASSAGTGHTEAFF	TGTGCCAGCAGTGCCGGGACAGGGCACACTGAAGCTTTCTTT
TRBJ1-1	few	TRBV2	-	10	CASSALKAFF	TGTGCCAGCAGTGCTTTAAAAGCTTTCTTT
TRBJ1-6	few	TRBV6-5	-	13	CASSRVFLIALHF	TGTGCCAGCAGTCGGGTTTTCCTCATAGCCCTCCACTTT
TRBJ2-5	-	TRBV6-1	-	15	CASSEVAGEQETQYF	TGTGCCAGCAGTGAAGTTGCAGGGGAGCAAGAGACCCAGTACTTC
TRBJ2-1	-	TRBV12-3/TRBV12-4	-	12	CASSLSRNEQFF	TGTGCCAGCAGTTTATCGAGAAATGAGCAGTTCTTC
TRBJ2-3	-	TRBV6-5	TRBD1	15	CASSRDRGRADTQYF	TGTGCCAGCAGCCGGGACAGGGGGCGGGCAGATACGCAGTATTTT
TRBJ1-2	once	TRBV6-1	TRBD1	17	CASSVSFRDRTNYGYTF	TGTGCCAGCAGTGTATCTTTTAGGGACAGGACTAACTATGGCTACACCTTC
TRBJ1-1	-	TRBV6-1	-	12	CASSDVGPEAFF	TGTGCCAGCAGTGATGTTGGCCCCGAAGCTTTCTTT
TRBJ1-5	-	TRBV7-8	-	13	CASSGSKNQPQHF	TGTGCCAGCAGCGGTTCTAAGAATCAGCCCCAGCATTTT
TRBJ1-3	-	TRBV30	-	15	CAWSKRWGDVNTIYF	TGTGCCTGGAGTAAAAGATGGGGGGATGTAAACACCATATATTTT
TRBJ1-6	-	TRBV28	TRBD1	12	CATGVGDAPLHF	TGTGCTACAGGGGTGGGAGACGCACCCCTCCACTTT
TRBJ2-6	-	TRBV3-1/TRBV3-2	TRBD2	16	CASSRGGTSGANVLTF	TGTGCCAGCAGCCGCGGGGGGACCTCTGGGGCCAACGTCCTGACTTTC
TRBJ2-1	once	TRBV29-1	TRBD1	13	CSASGGVYNEQFF	TGCAGCGCCTCAGGGGGAGTTTACAATGAGCAGTTCTTC
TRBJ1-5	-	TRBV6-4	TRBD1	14	CASINRGEDQPQHF	TGTGCCAGCATAAACAGGGGGGAGGATCAGCCCCAGCATTTT
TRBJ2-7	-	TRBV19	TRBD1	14	CASSIWDRDYEQYF	TGTGCCAGTAGTATTTGGGACAGGGACTACGAGCAGTACTTC
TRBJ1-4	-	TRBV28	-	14	CASSFSGGKEKLFF	TGTGCCAGCAGTTTTTCCGGGGGTAAGGAAAAACTGTTTTTT
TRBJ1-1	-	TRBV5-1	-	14	CTSSSDRGYTEAFF	TGCACCAGCAGCTCGGATCGGGGGTATACTGAAGCTTTCTTT
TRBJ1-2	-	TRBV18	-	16	CASSPQMRGQGFGYTF	TGTGCCAGCTCACCACAGATGAGGGGCCAGGGGTTTGGCTACACCTTC